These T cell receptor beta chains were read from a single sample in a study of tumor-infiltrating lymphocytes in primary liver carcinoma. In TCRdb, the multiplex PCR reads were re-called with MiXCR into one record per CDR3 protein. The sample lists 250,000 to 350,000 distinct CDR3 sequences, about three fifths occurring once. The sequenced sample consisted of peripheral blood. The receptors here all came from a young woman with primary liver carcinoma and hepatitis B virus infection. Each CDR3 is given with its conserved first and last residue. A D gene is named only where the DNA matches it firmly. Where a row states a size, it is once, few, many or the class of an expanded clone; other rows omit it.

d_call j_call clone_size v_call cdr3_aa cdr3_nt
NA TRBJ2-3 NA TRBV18 CASSPNGRPRPGDTQYF TGTGCCAGCTCACCGAATGGAAGGCCTAGACCCGGAGATACGCAGTATTTT
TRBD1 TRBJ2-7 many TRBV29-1 CSVANRDRGPESSYEQYF TGCAGCGTCGCCAACCGGGACAGGGGGCCCGAGAGCTCCTACGAGCAGTACTTC
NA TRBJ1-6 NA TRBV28 CASGPRQTPLHF TGTGCCAGCGGCCCACGTCAAACACCCCTCCACTTT
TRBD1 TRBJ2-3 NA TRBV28 CASRDRAFTDTQYF TGTGCCAGCAGGGACAGGGCCTTCACAGATACGCAGTATTTT
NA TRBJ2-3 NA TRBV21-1 CACSKLAGATDTQYF TGTGCCTGCAGCAAACTGGCGGGAGCCACAGATACGCAGTATTTT
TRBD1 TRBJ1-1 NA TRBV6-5 CASRSGTGSTEAFF TGTGCCAGCAGATCCGGGACAGGGAGTACTGAAGCTTTCTTT
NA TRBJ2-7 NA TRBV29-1 CSAVRDTYEQYF TGCAGCGCAGTAAGGGACACTTACGAGCAGTACTTC
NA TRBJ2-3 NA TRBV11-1 CASSPRLVGVTDTQYF TGTGCCAGCAGCCCTCGGCTAGTGGGAGTCACAGATACGCAGTATTTT
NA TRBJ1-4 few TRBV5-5 CASSTQGATNEKLFF TGTGCCAGCAGTACCCAGGGAGCAACTAATGAAAAACTGTTTTTT
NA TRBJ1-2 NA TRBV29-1 CSVAIVKGYTF TGCAGCGTTGCGATAGTTAAAGGCTACACCTTC
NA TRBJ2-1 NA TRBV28 CASSFSLSESSYNEQFF TGTGCCAGCAGTTTTTCGTTGTCTGAGAGCTCCTACAATGAGCAGTTCTTC
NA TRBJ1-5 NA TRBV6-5 CASSSARDNQPQHF TGTGCCAGCAGCTCAGCAAGGGACAATCAGCCCCAGCATTTT
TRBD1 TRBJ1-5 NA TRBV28 CASRTGGGPPQHF TGTGCCAGCCGGACAGGGGGCGGTCCGCCCCAGCATTTT
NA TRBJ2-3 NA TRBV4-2 CTSSQGVDADTQYF TGTACCAGCAGCCAAGGGGTAGACGCAGATACGCAGTATTTT
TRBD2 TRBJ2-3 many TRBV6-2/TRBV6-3 CASSYSGRATNTQYF TGTGCCAGCAGTTACTCCGGGAGGGCTACGAATACGCAGTATTTT
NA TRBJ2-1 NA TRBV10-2 CASSRGGGVANVQFF TGCGCCAGCAGCAGGGGGGGGGGAGTGGCCAATGTGCAGTTCTTC
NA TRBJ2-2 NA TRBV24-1 CATSDPTSPQGGELFF TGTGCCACCAGTGATCCCACTAGCCCCCAAGGCGGGGAGCTGTTTTTT
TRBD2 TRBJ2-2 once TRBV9 CASSKGLGGVGELFF TGTGCCAGCAGCAAGGGACTAGGTGGGGTCGGGGAGCTGTTTTTT
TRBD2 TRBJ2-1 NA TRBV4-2 CASSQGGLDNEQFF TGTGCCAGCAGCCAAGGCGGACTAGACAATGAGCAGTTCTTC
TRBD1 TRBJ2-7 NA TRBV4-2 CASSQDQGQDFDEQYF TGTGCCAGCAGCCAAGATCAAGGACAGGACTTCGACGAGCAGTACTTC
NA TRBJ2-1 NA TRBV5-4 CASSYRVRGVNKQFF TGTGCCAGCAGCTACCGGGTCAGGGGCGTCAATAAGCAGTTCTTC
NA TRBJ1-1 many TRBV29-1 CSVARNTEAFF TGCAGCGTTGCGCGGAACACTGAAGCTTTCTTT
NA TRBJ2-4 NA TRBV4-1 CASSQGFEGPYLAKDIQYF TGTGCCAGCAGCCAAGGGTTTGAAGGCCCATACCTAGCCAAAGACATTCAGTACTTC
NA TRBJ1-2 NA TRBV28 CASSLAPSGYAF TGTGCCAGCAGTTTGGCCCCAAGTGGCTACGCCTTC
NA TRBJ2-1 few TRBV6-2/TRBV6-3 CASSLGTNEQFF TGTGCCAGCAGTCTAGGTACGAATGAGCAGTTCTTC
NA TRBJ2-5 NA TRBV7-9 CASRPAPVETQYF TGTGCCAGCAGGCCAGCCCCCGTGGAGACCCAGTACTTC
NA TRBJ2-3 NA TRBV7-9 CASGHFDLPDTQYF TGTGCCAGCGGGCACTTCGATCTTCCAGATACGCAGTATTTT